This TCR beta chain was sequenced in a study of shared clonotypes between healthy human individuals. Whole-study findings and limits: Some clonotypes were shared by all four sorted-subset donors, while others were not shared. The non-shared ones had lower generation probabilities than the shared ones.

With regard to this clone: Its antigen is currently unknown.

Partitioning of CD4+ cells yielded a CD45RA+ naive subset and a CD45RA-negative memory subset. Produced via immunoSEQ multiplex PCR; TCRdb's table is partial and in-frame only. The sample yields under 600,000 clones, about 96% seen once. The CDR3 runs 14 residues. V was clipped by 2 bases and J by 4 bases, with 12 bases between them. Per germline, CDR1 KGHSH and CDR2 LQKENI. This sequence originates from a woman in her 30s in good health. The chain uses TRBV18 and TRBJ2-7; D is ambiguous. The source material was naive CD4+ T cells sorted from blood. The subset here: CD45RA+ positively selected. CDR3: CASSPFDGRYEQYF. The DNA for the CDR3 is TGTGCCAGCTCACCATTTGACGGCCGATACGAGCAGTACTTC.